These 13 T cell receptor beta chains were sequenced from one sample in a study of HIV-infected patients and healthy controls. No cell fractionation was done, so the repertoire covers all unsorted peripheral blood T cells. Alpha and beta constant-region primers primed reverse transcription of around 500 ng RNA. Each of the alpha and beta chains got its own library through chain-specific third strand synthesis with indices. TCRdb used MiXCR to reprocess the 5' RACE reads, holding one entry per CDR3 protein. The data show 3,500 to 5,500 distinct CDR3 sequences, with 7.8% seen just once and approximately 30% held by the top ten. Sequences were derived from blood, sampled before antiretroviral therapy. These receptor sequences come from an adult with HIV infection.

Relative to its sample, this clonotype is medium-sized. The chain uses TRBV20-1 and TRBJ2-1, with D tentatively TRBD1 (6 bases). Germline V gene sequence: CDR1 DFQATT, CDR2 SNEGSKA (reference sequence). This CDR3 region has 14 residues. With 3 bases removed from V and 2 bases from J, the gap between germline ends came to 11 bases. The CDR3 loop reads CSASTGLPYNEQFF. CDR3 in DNA: TGCAGTGCTAGCACAGGGCTTCCCTACAATGAGCAGTTCTTC.

Judged by abundance, this clonotype is medium-sized. The J gene is TRBJ1-6, the V gene TRBV6-1, with D unresolved. The CDR3 consists of 16 residues. Germline values: CDR1 MNHNS, CDR2 SASEGT. V was cut by 0 bases and J by 6 bases, with 12 bases left in between. CDR3 sequence reads: CASSEAEGAPNSPLHF. The CDR3 nucleotides read TGTGCCAGCAGTGAAGCGGAGGGAGCCCCTAATTCACCCCTCCACTTT.

In this sample, this clonotype is medium-sized. The chain couples TRBV5-1 to TRBJ1-1, with unresolved D. V was trimmed by 0 bases and J by 2 bases, leaving 5 bases between them. There are 13 residues in the CDR3. Germline V gene data show CDR1 as SGHRS and CDR2 as YFSETQ. For the CDR3, the DNA is TGCGCCAGCAGCTTGGAGGCCAACACTGAAGCTTTCTTT. Amino acid sequence: CASSLEANTEAFF.

J is TRBJ2-7 and V is TRBV12-3 or TRBV12-4; the D is unclear. The CDR3 totals 14 residues. The V end was cut by 3 bases, the J end by 0 bases, with 9 bases between. CDR3 nucleotides: TGTGCCAGCAGTTTCCGGCAGTCCTCCTACGAGCAGTACTTC. Amino acid sequence: CASSFRQSSYEQYF.

The chain is built from TRBV7-2 and TRBJ2-5, with 8 positions matching TRBD1. CDR1 is SGHTA and CDR2 is FQGNSA in the germline V gene. CDR3 length equals 14 residues. After removal of 5 bases from V and 1 base from J, the junction contained 3 bases not matched to a gene. CDR3 region: CASSPQGAQETQYF. CDR3 in DNA: TGTGCCAGCAGCCCGCAGGGGGCCCAAGAGACCCAGTACTTC.

This clonotype has a count of ten or more. The chain uses TRBV16 and TRBJ1-1, with TRBD1 identical over 7 bases. The CDR3 loop spans 15 amino acids. CDR1 is KGHSY and CDR2 is FQNENV in the germline V gene. Trimming cost V 4 bases and J 0 bases; bases outside gene matches: 5. The chain's CDR3 is CASSLSQGVNTEAFF. CDR3 DNA: TGTGCCAGCAGCCTTTCTCAGGGGGTGAACACTGAAGCTTTCTTT. Complete variable domain (other parts from reference TRBV16 and TRBJ1-1): GEEVAQTPKHLVRGEGQKAKLYCAPIKGHSYVFWYQQVLKNEFKFLISFQNENVFDETGMPKERFSAKCLPNSPCSLEIQATKLEDSAVYFCASSLSQGVNTEAFFGQGTRLTVV.

This clonotype showed up just a few times. A read error may produce the germline difference seen at one junction end. The gene calls are TRBV18 and TRBJ2-1, with D perhaps TRBD2 (5 bases). The CDR3 totals 15 residues. CDR1 and CDR2 from the germline V gene are KGHSH and LQKENI. CDR3 DNA sequence: TGTGCCAGCTCTCCACAGCGGAGCTCCTACAATGAGCAGTTCTTC. Translating it yields CASSPQRSSYNEQFF.

This chain links TRBV9 with TRBJ1-1; 8 bases map to TRBD1. CDR1 is SGDLS, CDR2 YYNGEE, per germline. The CDR3 runs 15 residues. V was pared by 0 bases and J by 4 bases, with 5 bases of the junction left unmatched. CDR3 residues: CASSVDPGGSTEAFF. Here the CDR3 DNA reads TGTGCCAGCAGCGTAGATCCAGGGGGCTCCACTGAAGCTTTCTTT. Full variable domain (missing parts from reference TRBV9 and TRBJ1-1): DSGVTQTPKHLITATGQRVTLRCSPRSGDLSVYWYQQSLDQGLQFLIQYYNGEERAKGNILERFSAQQFPDLHSELNLSSLELGDSALYFCASSVDPGGSTEAFFGQGTRLTVV.

This clonotype is deemed medium-sized (0.01 to 0.1%). The chain uses TRBV12-3 or TRBV12-4 and TRBJ2-3; D may match TRBD1 or TRBD2 (6 bases each). The CDR3 length is 14 residues. Trimming shortened V by 6 bases and J by 0 bases, and 10 bases separated the two germline ends. CDR3 nucleotide sequence: TGTGCCAGCAGAAAGGGGGGCAGCACAGATACGCAGTATTTT. Translation: CASRKGGSTDTQYF.

This clonotype is judged medium-sized. This chain links TRBV6-5 with TRBJ2-5; D call uncertain. Germline V gives CDR1 MNHEY, CDR2 SVGAGI. CDR3 length: 13 residues. Trimming cost V 6 bases and J 2 bases, with 10 bases left between them. For the CDR3, the DNA is TGTGCCAGCAGGATAGGGTCTCAAGAGACCCAGTACTTC. Its translation: CASRIGSQETQYF.

This clonotype was counted between two and nine times. V and J are TRBV24-1 and TRBJ2-1, with D possibly matching TRBD2 (7 bases). The CDR3 spans 16 residues. CDR1 and CDR2 from the germline V gene are KGHDR and SFDVKD. V lost 6 bases and J lost 7, with 21 bases in between. The CDR3 DNA reads TGTGCCACCAGTTCCTTTAATATGGGGGGGCGGAATGAGCAGTTCTTC. This sequence encodes CATSSFNMGGRNEQFF.

This clonotype is medium-sized (0.01 to 0.1%) within its sample. The chain employs TRBV4-1 and TRBJ2-4; D is unclear. Between the trimmed V and J ends, which lost 3 bases and 1 base, there was a span of 10 bases. Per the germline V gene, CDR1 is MGHRA and CDR2 is YSYEKL. This CDR3 region has 15 residues. CDR3 loop: CASSQGWGAKNIQYF. The CDR3 DNA follows: TGCGCCAGCAGCCAGGGCTGGGGTGCCAAAAACATTCAGTACTTC.

The chain uses TRBV7-9 and TRBJ2-1; no clear D. This CDR3 is 14 amino acids long. Germline CDR1 is SEHNR and CDR2 is FQNEAQ (reference sequence). With 4 bases removed from V and 4 bases from J, the gap between germline ends came to 11 bases. The CDR3 protein is CASSSGRTYNEQFF. CDR3 nucleotide sequence: TGTGCCAGCAGCTCAGGAAGAACGTACAATGAGCAGTTCTTC.